These 18 T cell receptor beta chains share one sample of origin, sequenced in a study of graft-versus-host responses after intestinal transplantation (dated by TCRdb to the early 2020s). Intraepithelial and lamina propria lymphocytes were isolated from graft specimens using dithiothreitol, EDTA incubations and collagenase D digestion. The library was produced with the immunoSEQ multiplex PCR assay. TCRdb re-hosts the immuneACCESS table, in-frame sequences only. Its copies lack some clones; in the studies checked, an unresolved V gene accounts for under half of them, and the cause for the rest is not known. This sample holds 20,000 to 25,000 clones; around three quarters were observed only once. The top ten clones comprise 3% to 3.5% of the sample. The sample was ileum tissue, taken 12 days after intestinal transplant. All receptors come from a human patient who received an intestinal transplant, so some T cells may come from the graft donor.

About this clone itself: At one end the junction does not follow the germline gene, possibly because of a read error. The rearrangement links TRBV7-7 to TRBJ2-3, with D possibly matching TRBD1 (5 bases). The CDR3 consists of 13 residues. Germline CDR1 SSHAT, CDR2 FNYEAQ (reference sequence). The CDR3 DNA is TGTGCTAGCAGCCCAGGGATCACAGATACGCAGTATTTT. Its protein is CASSPGITDTQYF.

The chain carries TRBV7-3 and TRBJ2-5, with TRBD1 as a possible D gene (5 bases). The ends were cut back, 0 bases at V and 4 bases at J, with 9 bases in the middle. CDR1 SGHTA and CDR2 FQGTGA come from the germline V gene. The CDR3 is 14 amino acids. CDR3 DNA: TGTGCCAGCAGCTTAACATCAGGGATAGAGACCCAGTACTTC. Amino acids: CASSLTSGIETQYF.

The V gene is TRBV9, the J gene TRBJ1-1; no reliable D call. This CDR3 has 13 amino acids. V was cut by 10 bases and J by 6 bases, with 19 bases left in between. Germline V gives CDR1 SGDLS, CDR2 YYNGEE. CDR3 amino acids: CAPVLAAVSEAFF. CDR3 nucleotide sequence: TGTGCCCCAGTCCTTGCTGCTGTCTCTGAAGCTTTCTTT.

The rearrangement joins TRBV12-5 to TRBJ2-1; 10 bases agree with TRBD1. The CDR3 loop spans 15 amino acids. Germline-derived CDR1 and CDR2 are LGHNT and FRNRAP. The trim removed 7 bases at V and 2 bases at J, leaving 5 bases unmatched. CDR3 nucleotides: TGTGCTAGTGCCATCGGACAGGGGGCCTACAATGAGCAGTTCTTC. This gives the protein CASAIGQGAYNEQFF.

The chain is built from TRBV6-1 and TRBJ1-4; a weak D match, TRBD1 (6 bases). The length of the CDR3 is 14 residues. CDR1 is MNHNS, CDR2 SASEGT, per germline. Trimming removed 6 bases at V and 7 bases at J, with 15 bases between. The chain's CDR3 is CASRRDTVFEKLFF. In nucleotides, the CDR3 is TGTGCCAGCAGACGGGACACCGTTTTTGAAAAACTGTTTTTT.

This sequence joins TRBV14 and TRBJ2-7; D possibly corresponds to TRBD2 (5 bases). Between the trimmed V and J ends, which lost 5 bases and 1 base, there was a span of 12 bases. Germline-derived CDR1 and CDR2 are SGHDN and FVKESK. This CDR3 is built from 14 residues. The CDR3 DNA reads TGTGCCAGCAGCATCACTCGGGGATCCTACGAGCAGTACTTC. Translated, it gives CASSITRGSYEQYF.

The chain has TRBV5-4 and TRBJ2-7; 9 bases are a match to TRBD1. The CDR3 totals 15 residues. Germline CDR1 and CDR2: SGHNT and YYREEE (reference sequence). V shed 4 bases and J 2 bases; nucleotides not matched to a gene: 7. CDR3 nucleotides: TGTGCCAGCAGCCAACCCGGGACAGGGACCTACGAGCAGTACTTC. Translation gives CASSQPGTGTYEQYF.

The V gene is TRBV5-1, the J gene TRBJ2-4, with D perhaps matching TRBD1 (6 bases). The V end was cut by 4 bases, the J end by 0 bases, with 14 bases between. Germline lookup yields CDR1 SGHRS and CDR2 YFSETQ. This CDR3 is built from 16 residues. The CDR3 DNA reads TGCGCCAGCAGCCCAGGACAGCCCCTAGCCAAAAACATTCAGTACTTC. Translated, it gives CASSPGQPLAKNIQYF.

The chain recombines TRBV19 with TRBJ2-1, with TRBD2 identical over 7 bases. The V and J ends lost 4 bases and 7 bases, in that order; junction bases with no gene match: 4. The CDR3 length is 13 residues. Germline assignment: CDR1 LNHDA and CDR2 SQIVND (reference sequence). CDR3 loop: CASSTLLANEQFF. The CDR3 nucleotides are TGTGCCAGTAGTACCCTACTAGCGAATGAGCAGTTCTTC.

The CDR3 spells CASSEGTGGFEKLFF. CDR3 nucleotides: TGTGCCAGCAGTGAAGGGACAGGGGGTTTTGAAAAACTGTTTTTT. The V call is TRBV6-1, the J call TRBJ1-4, with TRBD1 identical over 10 bases. The V gene's germline CDR1 is MNHNS and CDR2 SASEGT. CDR3 length equals 15 residues. Trimming removed 1 base from V and 7 bases from J; junction bases left unmatched: 3.

The gene calls are TRBV5-6 and TRBJ2-1; possibly TRBD2 for D (6 bases). Germline assignment: CDR1 SGHDT and CDR2 YYEEEE. V lost 6 bases, J lost 0 bases, and 19 bases lay in between. The CDR3 is made up of 17 amino acids. The CDR3 DNA reads as TGTGCCAGCAAACCATTGGGTCGGGGGAGCTCCTACAATGAGCAGTTCTTC. Translating it yields CASKPLGRGSSYNEQFF. The full variable domain, with the rest looked up from reference TRBV5-6 and TRBJ2-1, is DAGVTQSPTHLIKTRGQQVTLRCSPKSGHDTVSWYQQALGQGPQFIFQYYEEEERQRGNFPDRFSGHQFPNYSSELNVNALLLGDSALYLCASKPLGRGSSYNEQFFGPGTRLTVL.

The J gene is TRBJ2-3, the V gene TRBV7-2, with a possible D match to TRBD1 (6 bases). Trimming took off 2 bases at V and 3 bases at J, with 6 bases between the two ends. Per germline, CDR1 SGHTA and CDR2 FQGNSA. The CDR3 has 13 residues. CDR3 DNA: TGTGCCAGCAGCTTACAGGGGACAGATACGCAGTATTTT. It yields the protein CASSLQGTDTQYF.

This clone has a handful of counts. The chain joins TRBV5-4 to TRBJ1-1; D is possibly TRBD1 (5 bases). Germline-derived CDR1 and CDR2 are SGHNT and YYREEE (reference sequence). The CDR3 runs to 12 residues. With 6 bases removed from V and 5 bases from J, the gap between germline ends came to 11 bases. The CDR3 loop reads CASTAGGTEAFF. The DNA for the CDR3 is TGTGCCAGCACCGCGGGGGGGACTGAAGCTTTCTTT. The whole variable domain, filled in from reference TRBV5-4 and TRBJ1-1, reads ETGVTQSPTHLIKTRGQQVTLRCSSQSGHNTVSWYQQALGQGPQFIFQYYREEENGRGNFPPRFSGLQFPNYSSELNVNALELDDSALYLCASTAGGTEAFFGQGTRLTVV.

The chain uses TRBV7-6 and TRBJ2-7, with a weak D call TRBD2 (6 bases). There are 16 residues in the CDR3. Deletions cut 1 base from V and 4 bases from J, with 17 bases between. The germline V gene has CDR1 SGHVS and CDR2 FNYEAQ. CDR3 nucleotides: TGTGCCAGCAGCTTAGGGTCGGGAGCCGCTGGGTACGAGCAGTACTTC. Protein: CASSLGSGAAGYEQYF.

The chain carries TRBV19 and TRBJ1-2; a possible D gene is TRBD1 (6 bases). The CDR3 contains 14 residues. Germline values: CDR1 LNHDA, CDR2 SQIVND (reference sequence). V lost 6 bases and J 8 bases, leaving 19 bases between the germline ends. The CDR3 sequence is CASRIFEAGAGYTF. In nucleotides, the CDR3 is TGTGCCAGTAGGATTTTCGAGGCAGGGGCAGGCTACACCTTC.

This clone came up a few times. The chain couples TRBV11-2 to TRBJ2-5, with TRBD2 matching 8 bases. Losses at the gene ends were 3 bases for V and 1 base for J; bases not matched to a gene: 4. This CDR3 comprises 15 residues. CDR1 is SGHAT, CDR2 FQNNGV, per germline. The DNA for the CDR3 is TGTGCCAGCAGCTTTACTAGCGGCCCCCAAGAGACCCAGTACTTC. Its protein is CASSFTSGPQETQYF.

This chain links TRBV10-1 with TRBJ2-6; D gene unclear. CDR1 WNHNN and CDR2 SYGVQD come from the germline V gene (reference sequence). The CDR3 consists of 14 residues. Trimming took off 3 bases at V and 0 bases at J, with 3 bases between the two ends. Written as DNA, the CDR3 is TGCGCCAGCAGTGATAACTCTGGGGCCAACGTCCTGACTTTC. Translating gives CASSDNSGANVLTF.

The rearrangement links TRBV4-1 to TRBJ2-5; 9 nucleotides match TRBD2. Germline V gene data show CDR1 as MGHRA and CDR2 as YSYEKL. Germline trimming cut 0 bases from V and 4 bases from J; bases unmatched to any gene: 9. The CDR3 loop spans 17 amino acids. The CDR3 DNA is TGCGCCAGCAGCCAAGACCCACCAGCGGGGGGACCAGAGACCCAGTACTTC. This translates into CASSQDPPAGGPETQYF.